The rows below give T cell receptor beta chains drawn from one sample of a study of radiotherapy plus CTLA-4 blockade in lung cancer. Assay: immunoSEQ multiplex PCR; the TCRdb copy retains only in-frame clones and omits some. The data show tens of thousands of clones, 75% to 80% seen once. The sample was peripheral blood, taken from a patient treated with radiotherapy plus ipilimumab. The origin of the receptors is a human donor with non-small cell lung cancer whose response to radiotherapy plus ipilimumab could not be evaluated. Both conserved end residues are part of each CDR3. D genes are given only for firm matches. Size values are once, few and many counts, or a class for expanded clones, and some rows have none.

J gene: TRBJ1-2
V gene: TRBV5-1
clone size: NA
D gene: NA
CDR3 protein: CASSSNDGLGYTF
CDR3 DNA: TGCGCCAGCAGCTCGAACGACGGACTGGGCTACACCTTC

J gene: TRBJ2-7
V gene: TRBV6-5
clone size: NA
D gene: NA
CDR3 protein: CASSLERKNSYEQYF
CDR3 DNA: TGTGCCAGCAGTTTAGAGCGGAAAAACTCCTACGAGCAGTACTTC

J gene: TRBJ2-1
V gene: TRBV6-6
clone size: NA
D gene: TRBD2
CDR3 protein: CASSRLAGGVDEQFF
CDR3 DNA: TGTGCCAGCAGTAGACTAGCGGGAGGAGTCGATGAGCAGTTCTTC

J gene: TRBJ2-7
V gene: TRBV5-4
clone size: NA
D gene: NA
CDR3 protein: CASSLGSGLVTYEQYF
CDR3 DNA: TGTGCCAGCAGCTTGGGATCGGGACTCGTAACTTACGAGCAGTACTTC

J gene: TRBJ1-5
V gene: TRBV7-9
clone size: few
D gene: NA
CDR3 protein: CASSLAGGNSNQPQHF
CDR3 DNA: TGTGCCAGCAGCTTAGCGGGCGGGAATAGCAATCAGCCCCAGCATTTT

J gene: TRBJ1-2
V gene: TRBV6-5
clone size: NA
D gene: NA
CDR3 protein: CASSPRRDGGGYTF
CDR3 DNA: TGTGCCAGCAGTCCCAGACGGGATGGAGGTGGCTACACCTTC

J gene: TRBJ2-2
V gene: TRBV9
clone size: NA
D gene: TRBD1
CDR3 protein: CASSVEQGGTGELFF
CDR3 DNA: TGTGCCAGCAGCGTAGAACAGGGGGGAACCGGGGAGCTGTTTTTT

J gene: TRBJ2-1
V gene: TRBV5-1
clone size: NA
D gene: TRBD2
CDR3 protein: CASSLAVAGGHEQFF
CDR3 DNA: TGCGCCAGCAGCTTGGCGGTAGCGGGGGGGCATGAGCAGTTCTTC

J gene: TRBJ2-5
V gene: TRBV7-2
clone size: few
D gene: NA
CDR3 protein: CASSNRHQETQYF
CDR3 DNA: TGTGCCAGCAGCAACAGGCACCAAGAGACCCAGTACTTC

J gene: TRBJ1-4
V gene: TRBV6-1
clone size: NA
D gene: NA
CDR3 protein: CASSEPPGGEKLFF
CDR3 DNA: TGTGCCAGCAGTGAACCCCCTGGGGGGGAAAAACTGTTTTTT

J gene: TRBJ1-4
V gene: TRBV5-4
clone size: NA
D gene: TRBD1
CDR3 protein: CASSPSRDRVANEKLFF
CDR3 DNA: TGTGCCAGCAGCCCGTCCCGGGACAGGGTTGCTAATGAAAAACTGTTTTTT

J gene: TRBJ1-3
V gene: TRBV5-4
clone size: NA
D gene: TRBD1
CDR3 protein: CASSPGQTISGNTIYF
CDR3 DNA: TGTGCCAGCAGCCCGGGACAGACGATCTCTGGAAACACCATATATTTT

J gene: TRBJ2-2
V gene: TRBV27
clone size: once
D gene: NA
CDR3 protein: CASSQSGFYTGELFF
CDR3 DNA: TGTGCCAGCAGCCAATCAGGGTTTTACACCGGGGAGCTGTTTTTT

J gene: TRBJ2-7
V gene: TRBV18
clone size: NA
D gene: TRBD2
CDR3 protein: CASSRLAGAYEQYF
CDR3 DNA: TGTGCCAGCTCCAGACTAGCGGGCGCCTACGAGCAGTACTTC

J gene: TRBJ2-1
V gene: TRBV7-6
clone size: NA
D gene: NA
CDR3 protein: CASSGGSYNEQFF
CDR3 DNA: TGTGCCAGCAGCGGCGGGTCTTACAATGAGCAGTTCTTC

J gene: TRBJ1-4
V gene: TRBV9
clone size: NA
D gene: TRBD1
CDR3 protein: CASSSSGTVDEKLFF
CDR3 DNA: TGTGCCAGCAGCTCCTCCGGGACAGTCGATGAAAAACTGTTTTTT

J gene: TRBJ2-7
V gene: TRBV27
clone size: NA
D gene: NA
CDR3 protein: CASSLNWAGEQYF
CDR3 DNA: TGTGCCAGCAGTTTAAACTGGGCGGGCGAGCAGTACTTC